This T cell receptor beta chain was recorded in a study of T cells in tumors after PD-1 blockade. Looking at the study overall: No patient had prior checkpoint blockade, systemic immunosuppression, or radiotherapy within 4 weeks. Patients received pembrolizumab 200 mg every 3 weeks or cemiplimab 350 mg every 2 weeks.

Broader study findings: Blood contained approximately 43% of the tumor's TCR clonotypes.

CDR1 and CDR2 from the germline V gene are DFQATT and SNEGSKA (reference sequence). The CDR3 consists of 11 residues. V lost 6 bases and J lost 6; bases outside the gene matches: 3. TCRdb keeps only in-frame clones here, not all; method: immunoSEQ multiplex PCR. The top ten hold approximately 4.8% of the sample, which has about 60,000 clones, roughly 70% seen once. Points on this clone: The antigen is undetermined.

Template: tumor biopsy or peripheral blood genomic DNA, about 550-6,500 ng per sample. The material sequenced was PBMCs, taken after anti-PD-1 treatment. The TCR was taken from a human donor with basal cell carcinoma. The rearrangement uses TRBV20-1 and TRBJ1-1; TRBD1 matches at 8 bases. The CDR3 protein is CSATQGAEAFF. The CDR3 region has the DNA TGCAGTGCCACACAGGGGGCTGAAGCTTTCTTT.